Shown below are 15 T cell receptor beta chains from a single sample sequenced in a study of CD8+CD57+ T cells in acquired aplastic anemia. TCR beta VDJ and CDR3 profiles were obtained from a genomic DNA template. TCRdb recomputed calls from the reads with MiXCR, one row per CDR3 protein. The sample consists of 150,000 or so distinct CDR3 sequences, 52% of them appearing once. It was patients with CD8+CD57+ cell expansion by flow cytometry who were chosen for sequencing. The specimen was sorted CD4+, CD8+, or CD8+CD57+ T cells (not recorded which) from PBMCs. The receptors were sampled from a human donor with aplastic anemia.

The chain employs TRBV14 and TRBJ2-1, with 7 bases fitting TRBD2. CDR1 SGHDN and CDR2 FVKESK come from the germline V gene. The CDR3 extends over 13 amino acids. V trimming: 3 bases; J trimming: 10 bases; junction bases outside the gene matches: 6. As DNA, the CDR3 is TGTGCCAGCAGCCACTACCGGGGGGAGGAGCAGTTCTTC. This encodes CASSHYRGEEQFF.

The chain combines TRBV10-3 with TRBJ1-1; D is perhaps TRBD1 (6 bases). V was pared by 4 bases and J by 0 bases, with 9 bases between. Germline CDR1 reads ENHRY; CDR2 reads SYGVKD. The CDR3 length is 14 residues. The CDR3: CAISARDMNTEAFF. As DNA, the CDR3 is TGTGCCATCAGTGCCCGGGACATGAACACTGAAGCTTTCTTT.

This clonotype has a count of ten or more. This chain connects TRBV9 to TRBJ1-3; tentative D call: TRBD1 (5 bases). Germline V lookup: CDR1 SGDLS, CDR2 YYNGEE. With 7 bases removed from V and 2 bases from J, the gap between germline ends came to 10 bases. The CDR3 has 13 residues. The CDR3 region has the DNA TGTGCCAGCGATACAGGTACTGGAAACACCATATATTTT. Protein sequence: CASDTGTGNTIYF.

This clonotype was detected only a few times. V gene TRBV4-2 combines with J gene TRBJ1-4, with D perhaps TRBD1 (6 bases). Trimming took 0 bases from V and 4 from J, leaving 12 bases between them. This CDR3 is built from 16 residues. Germline values: CDR1 LGHNA, CDR2 YNFKEQ. CDR3 residues: CASSQEDGGINEKLFF. CDR3 nucleotide sequence: TGTGCCAGCAGCCAAGAAGACGGGGGCATTAATGAAAAACTGTTTTTT.

The chain is built from TRBV19 and TRBJ2-7; a weak D match, TRBD2 (6 bases). The CDR3 runs 14 residues. Germline V lookup: CDR1 LNHDA, CDR2 SQIVND (reference sequence). V was clipped by 5 bases and J by 2 bases, with 13 bases between them. The CDR3 DNA sequence: TGTGCCAGTAGTCCGACGGGACTCCCCTACGAGCAGTACTTC. Its protein is CASSPTGLPYEQYF.

Comments on this clonotype: One end of the junction is discordant with germline, which a read error may explain. The chain joins TRBV15 to TRBJ2-3, with D perhaps matching TRBD1 (6 bases). Germline assignment: CDR1 LNHNV and CDR2 YYDKDF (reference sequence). The CDR3 loop spans 14 amino acids. CDR3 DNA: TGTGCCACCAGCGGAGATAACAGGGCAGATACGCAGTATTTT. Translation gives CATSGDNRADTQYF. The whole variable domain, filled in from reference TRBV15 and TRBJ2-3, reads DAMVIQNPRYQVTQFGKPVTLSCSQTLNHNVMYWYQQKSSQAPKLLFHYYDKDFNNEADTPDNFQSRRPNTSFCFLDIRSPGLGDTAMYLCATSGDNRADTQYFGPGTRLTVL.

This clonotype was detected only once. The chain joins TRBV7-8 to TRBJ2-7; perhaps TRBD1 as D (6 bases). V gave up 1 base and J gave up 5 bases, with 9 bases separating them. The CDR3 contains 13 residues. Germline lookup yields CDR1 SGHVS and CDR2 FQNEAQ. The chain's CDR3 is CASSLGGRHEQYF. The CDR3 region has the DNA TGTGCCAGCAGCTTAGGGGGGCGTCACGAGCAGTACTTC. The full variable domain, with the rest looked up from reference TRBV7-8 and TRBJ2-7, is GAGVSQSPRYKVAKRGQDVALRCDPISGHVSLFWYQQALGQGPEFLTYFQNEAQLDKSGLPSDRFFAERPEGSVSTLKIQRTQQEDSAVYLCASSLGGRHEQYFGPGTRLTVT.

V is TRBV29-1 and J is TRBJ2-7, with a possible D match to TRBD2 (6 bases). Germline V gene sequence: CDR1 SQVTM, CDR2 ANQGSEA. Trimming left V 6 bases short and J 2 bases short, with 14 bases between. The CDR3 is 13 residues long. The CDR3 DNA reads TGCAGCGTCCTGACTAGTAGGGCCTACGAGCAGTACTTC. Encoded protein: CSVLTSRAYEQYF.

The CDR3: CSVLTSGGEQFF. CDR3 sequence (DNA): TGCAGCGTGCTGACCTCTGGTGGGGAGCAGTTCTTC. This sequence joins TRBV29-1 and TRBJ2-1; D gene uncertain. Germline CDR1 SQVTM, CDR2 ANQGSEA. The CDR3 is made up of 12 amino acids. Trimming stripped 6 bases from V and 10 bases from J, with 16 bases between.

This clonotype was seen repeatedly, ten times or more. The chain has TRBV5-6 and TRBJ1-2; the D is unclear. The CDR3 consists of 13 residues. V was cut by 0 bases and J by 6 bases, with 9 bases left in between. Looked up from germline, CDR1 is SGHDT and CDR2 is YYEEEE. CDR3 residues: CASSLGRVDGYTF. For the CDR3, the DNA is TGTGCCAGCAGCTTGGGGAGGGTGGATGGCTACACCTTC.

The V call is TRBV5-1, the J call TRBJ2-2, with 11 bases fitting TRBD2. Trimming removed 0 bases from V and 7 bases from J; junction bases left unmatched: 2. This CDR3 has 15 amino acids. Germline CDR1 SGHRS, CDR2 YFSETQ. This CDR3 is CASSLALAGGGELFF. The CDR3 nucleotides read TGCGCCAGCAGCTTGGCCCTAGCGGGAGGCGGGGAGCTGTTTTTT. The whole variable domain, filled in from reference TRBV5-1 and TRBJ2-2, reads KAGVTQTPRYLIKTRGQQVTLSCSPISGHRSVSWYQQTPGQGLQFLFEYFSETQRNKGNFPGRFSGRQFSNSRSEMNVSTLELGDSALYLCASSLALAGGGELFFGEGSRLTVL.

The chain carries TRBV29-1 and TRBJ1-3, with TRBD1 matching over 9 bases. CDR1 is SQVTM, CDR2 ANQGSEA, per germline. V was clipped by 3 bases and J by 4 bases; unmatched bases: 4. The CDR3 spans 14 residues. The CDR3 loop reads CSVEGTGTGNTIYF. CDR3 sequence (DNA): TGCAGCGTTGAGGGGACAGGGACCGGAAACACCATATATTTT.

This sequence joins TRBV18 and TRBJ2-1; 16 bases line up with TRBD2. Germline V lookup: CDR1 KGHSH, CDR2 LQKENI. The CDR3 is made up of 15 amino acids. V shed 6 bases, J shed 13 bases, and the junction held 9 bases outside the gene matches. The CDR3, as DNA: TGTGCCAGCTCCCTCGGGACTAGCGGGGGGGCCCGACAGTTCTTC. Protein sequence: CASSLGTSGGARQFF.

The V call is TRBV20-1, the J call TRBJ2-7; 11 nucleotides match TRBD2. Germline trimming cut 2 bases from V and 5 bases from J; bases unmatched to any gene: 2. Germline V CDR1 and CDR2: DFQATT, SNEGSKA (reference sequence). This CDR3 has 13 amino acids. CDR3 sequence (DNA): TGCAGTGCTAGAAGACTAGCGGGAAACGAGCAGTACTTC. Translating gives CSARRLAGNEQYF.

This rearrangement joins TRBV10-3 to TRBJ2-2; 8 bases are a match to TRBD2. The CDR3 loop spans 16 amino acids. After removal of 1 base from V and 6 bases from J, the junction contained 7 bases not matched to a gene. Germline CDR1 ENHRY, CDR2 SYGVKD. The CDR3 sequence: CAISEFPGGPSGELFF. In nucleotides, the CDR3 is TGTGCCATCAGTGAGTTCCCGGGAGGGCCTTCCGGGGAGCTGTTTTTT.